A single sample gave rise to the 19 T cell receptor beta chains below, sequenced in a study of tumor-infiltrating lymphocytes in primary liver carcinoma. Unsorted whole blood yielded the blood RNA, and germline DNA was also extracted. Constant-region priming of roughly 500 ng total RNA yielded TCR beta cDNA. Three nested multiplex PCR rounds of slightly modified ARM-PCR generated TCR beta libraries. The study ran its first two PCR rounds for roughly 11 cycles each, using TRBV1-TRBV30 forward primers and a C-beta reverse primer. Each CDR3 protein gets one entry after TCRdb re-called the multiplex PCR reads with MiXCR. The sample includes 300,000 to 350,000 distinct CDR3 sequences, about three fifths seen only once; the top ten take approximately 15%. The sequenced sample consisted of peripheral blood. These TCRs come from a woman under 40 with primary liver carcinoma and hepatitis B virus infection.

To note about this clonotype: As the CDR3 is not closed by the conserved phenylalanine or tryptophan, this likely results from a read error. The chain joins TRBV11-3 to TRBJ2-7; TRBD1 is a possible D gene (5 bases). CDR3 length: 12 amino acids. Trimming took off 10 bases at V and 5 bases at J, with 15 bases between the two ends. The germline V gene encodes CDR1 SGHNT and CDR2 YENEEA. The CDR3 sequence is CATAAGKDEQYL. The CDR3 DNA follows: TGTGCCACCGCTGCAGGGAAGGACGAGCAGTACTTA.

The chain employs TRBV6-5 and TRBJ2-2; D ambiguous. This CDR3 spans 15 amino acids. In germline, CDR1 is MNHEY, CDR2 SVGAGI. The V end was cut by 8 bases, the J end by 6 bases, with 19 bases between. The CDR3 loop reads CASVLGLDGAGELFF. The CDR3 DNA is TGTGCCAGCGTGCTTGGTTTGGATGGCGCCGGGGAGCTGTTTTTT.

In the case of this clonotype: Its ends do not fully match the called genes, so a read error is possible. This chain connects TRBV6-5 to TRBJ2-2; D call uncertain. Germline V lookup: CDR1 MNHEY, CDR2 SVGAGI. The length of the CDR3 is 17 residues. The CDR3 DNA sequence: TGTACCAGCAGTTACTCGAAGGCGGACCTGAACACCGGGGAGCTGTTTTTT. It codes for CTSSYSKADLNTGELFF.

As for this clonotype: One end of the junction varies from germline; a read error may be responsible. The chain employs TRBV5-5 and TRBJ2-7; tentative D call: TRBD2 (5 bases). The germline V gene encodes CDR1 SGHKS and CDR2 YYEKEE (reference sequence). The CDR3 is 14 residues long. CDR3 DNA sequence: TGTGTCAGCAGCTTCGTGGCCGAGGGTTACGAGCAGTACTTC. Amino acid sequence: CVSSFVAEGYEQYF.

Concerning this clonotype itself: A much larger clone lies a single base off, so this may be a read error. The rearrangement joins TRBV12-3 or TRBV12-4 to TRBJ2-3; D ambiguous. There are 13 residues in the CDR3. The CDR3: CASSSTQRDMQYF. CDR3 DNA: TGTGCCAGCAGTTCTACCCAGCGCGATATGCAGTATTTT.

About this clonotype: A read error is likely, as this CDR3 ends without the conserved phenylalanine or tryptophan. The CDR3 nucleotides read TGTGCCAGCAGCTCGAGTCAGACAGGGCAATCACCCCTCCACTAT. Protein: CASSSSQTGQSPLHY. This chain uses TRBV6-2 or TRBV6-3 with TRBJ1-6, with 7 nucleotides matching TRBD1. Germline assignment: CDR1 MNHEY and CDR2 SVGEGT. Trimming took 6 bases from V and 10 from J; bases not matched to a gene: 12. The CDR3 loop spans 15 amino acids.

The chain links TRBV24-1 to TRBJ2-6; 8 bases are shared with TRBD1. Trimming cost V 7 bases and J 2 bases; bases outside gene matches: 6. The germline V gene encodes CDR1 KGHDR and CDR2 SFDVKD. The CDR3 is made up of 16 amino acids. The CDR3 sequence is CATSEKQGAGANVLTF. CDR3 coding DNA: TGTGCCACCAGCGAAAAACAGGGGGCTGGGGCCAACGTCCTGACTTTC.

The sample holds many counts of this clonotype. The rearrangement links TRBV12-3 or TRBV12-4 to TRBJ2-7, with D perhaps TRBD1 or TRBD2 (5 bases each). CDR3 length: 12 residues. Trimming cost V 8 bases and J 1 base, with 9 bases left between them. The CDR3 DNA follows: TGTGCCAGCCGGGGCGAGTCCTACGAGCAGTACTTC. This codes for CASRGESYEQYF.

Turning to this clonotype: A much bigger clone sits one base away, suggesting this may be a read error. The rearrangement links TRBV6-5 to TRBJ1-1, with D hard to call. The CDR3 consists of 13 residues. Germline V gene data show CDR1 as MNHEY and CDR2 as SVGAGI. In nucleotides, the CDR3 is TGTGCCAGCAGCCTTACAAAGAACACTAAAGCTTTCTTT. Translated, it gives CASSLTKNTKAFF.

This chain joins TRBV7-9 and TRBJ2-1; D is perhaps TRBD1 (5 bases). CDR3 length: 15 residues. Trimming took off 5 bases at V and 3 bases at J, with 14 bases between the two ends. The germline V gene encodes CDR1 SEHNR and CDR2 FQNEAQ (reference sequence). CDR3 residues: CASSPKGKGYNEQFF. CDR3 nucleotides: TGTGCCAGCAGCCCCAAGGGGAAGGGCTACAATGAGCAGTTCTTC.

As concerns this clonotype: The junction departs from germline at one end; a sequencing error may be responsible. The chain employs TRBV28 and TRBJ2-3; 9 nucleotides align to TRBD2. This CDR3 is built from 14 residues. Per the germline V gene, CDR1 is MDHEN and CDR2 is SYDVKM. CDR3 in amino acids: CASGLGGRADTQYF. The CDR3 bases are TGTGCCAGCGGTTTGGGCGGGAGGGCAGATACGCAGTATTTT.

Note on this clonotype: Because the CDR3 is missing its conserved closing phenylalanine or tryptophan, this is likely a read error. The J gene is TRBJ2-1, the V gene TRBV11-2; TRBD2 might be the D (6 bases). Germline CDR1 and CDR2: SGHAT and FQNNGV. The CDR3 is 16 residues long. V lost 9 bases and J 3 bases, leaving 21 bases between the germline ends. This CDR3 is CARSPAGRGVYNEQFS. The CDR3 DNA is TGTGCCAGGAGCCCGGCGGGACGAGGGGTCTACAATGAGCAGTTCTCC.

With regard to this clonotype: A much larger clone lies a single base off, so this may be a read error. The rearrangement joins TRBV4-2 to TRBJ2-3, with D possibly matching TRBD2 (6 bases). The CDR3 runs to 15 residues. Germline CDR1 is LGHNA and CDR2 is YNFKEQ. V was clipped by 6 bases and J by 3 bases, with 16 bases between them. DNA for the CDR3: TGTGCCAGCAGAGCACCAGCGGGCAAAACAGATACGCAGTATTTT. It yields the protein CASRAPAGKTDTQYF.

As for this clonotype: Since a much larger clone is just one base distant, this may be a read error. The chain recombines TRBV29-1 with TRBJ1-2; D is perhaps TRBD1 (6 bases). The germline gives CDR1 SQVTM, CDR2 ANQGSEA. This CDR3 region has 17 residues. The ends were cut back, 5 bases at V and 4 bases at J, with 26 bases in the middle. The CDR3 is CSVPYVRTENGIYGYTF. The CDR3 bases are TGCAGCGTTCCCTACGTCCGGACAGAAAATGGGATCTATGGCTACACCTTC.

The J gene is TRBJ2-7, the V gene TRBV30, with D uncertain. Germline values: CDR1 GTSNPN, CDR2 SVGIG (reference sequence). CDR3 length: 11 residues. V lost 1 base and J lost 6, with 7 bases in between. The CDR3 region is CAWSAVAEQYF. The CDR3, as DNA: TGTGCCTGGAGTGCAGTAGCCGAGCAGTACTTC.

Points on this clonotype: This may arise from a read error, as a much more abundant clone is one base away. The V and J genes are TRBV5-1 and TRBJ1-1; TRBD1 aligns across 7 bases. The CDR3 spans 15 residues. Germline-derived CDR1 and CDR2 are SGHRS and YFSETQ. Trimming took 0 bases from V and 5 from J; bases not matched to a gene: 7. CDR3 DNA sequence: TGCGCCAGCAGCTTGGCCTCAGGGGGGAAGACTGAAGCTTTCTTT. The encoded protein is CASSLASGGKTEAFF.

A note on this clonotype: A junction end diverges from the germline sequence, so it may reflect a read error. J is TRBJ2-1 and V is TRBV12-3 or TRBV12-4, with 9 bases matching TRBD2. CDR3 length: 14 amino acids. CDR3 residues: CASSPQGLAYEQLF. CDR3 coding DNA: TGTGCCAGCAGCCCCCAGGGACTAGCCTATGAGCAGCTCTTC.

Worth noting for this clonotype: A much larger clone sits a single nucleotide away, making a read error possible. This sequence joins TRBV6-5 and TRBJ1-6; no firm D call. The CDR3 length is 17 residues. Germline CDR1 and CDR2: MNHEY and SVGAGI. In DNA form, the CDR3 reads TGTGCCAGCAGTTATGGGTGGACGCCGCGGAGTAATCCACCCCTCCACTTT. It codes for CASSYGWTPRSNPPLHF.

With regard to this clonotype: Relative to the germline gene, one junction end is altered; a read error may explain this. The CDR3 DNA follows: TGTGCCAGCAGTGAAACCAGCAACACTGTAGCTTTCTTT. Protein: CASSETSNTVAFF. The chain joins TRBV6-1 to TRBJ1-1; no clear D gene. The CDR3 runs to 13 residues. Germline V gene data show CDR1 as MNHNS and CDR2 as SASEGT.